This T cell receptor (beta chain) derives from a study of control samples from healthy donors and cancer patients. Profiled with immunoSEQ multiplex PCR; TCRdb holds only in-frame clones, not every one. The data show roughly 130,000 clones, just under 95% seen once. After removal of 5 bases from V and 1 base from J, the junction contained 7 bases not matched to a gene. Looked up from germline, CDR1 is MDHEN and CDR2 is SYDVKM. This CDR3 is 15 amino acids long. Sequencing was performed on blood. The receptor's source is a man younger than 40 in good health. The genes are TRBV28 and TRBJ1-1; 7 positions agree with TRBD1. CDR3 bases: TGTGCCAGCAGTCTCCAGGGGGTGGGGAACACTGAAGCTTTCTTT. Amino acid sequence: CASSLQGVGNTEAFF.